Listed below are T cell receptor beta chains from one sample, sequenced in a study of T cells in Graves' hyperthyroidism and ophthalmopathy. MiXCR was run by TCRdb on the multiplex PCR reads, yielding one entry per CDR3 protein. The table records 700,000 to 850,000 distinct CDR3 sequences, approximately 40% of them present only once. Sequenced: blood. The receptors were gathered from a woman aged 40 to 50 with Graves' hyperthyroidism. The CDR3 runs from the conserved cysteine through the conserved F or W. Each record gives: CDR3 length, D gene, V gene, clone size, J gene, CDR3 protein, CDR3 DNA. A D gene is named only where the DNA matches it firmly. Size is stated for part of the rows, as once, few or many counts, or as a class when the clone is expanded.

13	NA	TRBV10-3	many	TRBJ1-3	CAISDSGGTTIYF	TGTGCCATCAGCGACAGCGGGGGAACTACCATATATTTT
13	TRBD1	TRBV7-2	few	TRBJ2-7	CASSPGTGVEQYF	TGTGCCAGCAGCCCCGGGACAGGGGTAGAGCAGTACTTC
15	NA	TRBV10-3	NA	TRBJ1-4	CAISRGGAENEKLFF	TGTGCCATCAGTCGAGGGGGGGCGGAAAATGAAAAACTGTTTTTT
15	NA	TRBV14	NA	TRBJ2-7	CASSLLDGGPYEQYF	TGTGCCAGCAGCCTCCTGGACGGGGGACCCTACGAGCAGTACTTC
15	TRBD1	TRBV7-9	NA	TRBJ1-1	CASRLIRTGDTEAFF	TGTGCCAGCAGACTAATAAGGACAGGGGACACTGAAGCTTTCTTT
14	NA	TRBV6-5	few	TRBJ1-6	CASSSGLINSPLHF	TGTGCCAGCAGTTCTGGACTGATTAATTCACCCCTCCACTTT
13	NA	TRBV7-2	many	TRBJ1-2	CASSLVPSGGYTF	TGTGCCAGCAGCTTAGTCCCCTCCGGTGGCTACACCTTC
15	NA	TRBV5-8	many	TRBJ1-5	CASSTVGGYNQPQHF	TGTGCCAGCAGCACCGTGGGGGGCTACAATCAGCCCCAGCATTTT
12	NA	TRBV20-1	many	TRBJ1-1	CSAEGPHTEAFF	TGCAGTGCTGAGGGACCCCATACTGAAGCTTTCTTT
15	NA	TRBV12-3/TRBV12-4	NA	TRBJ1-5	CASRLGGRGNQPQHF	TGTGCCAGCAGGCTGGGGGGTCGGGGCAATCAGCCCCAGCATTTT
14	NA	TRBV15	NA	TRBJ2-2	CATSRVQSTGELFF	TGTGCCACCAGCAGAGTCCAAAGCACCGGGGAGCTGTTTTTT
15	TRBD2	TRBV20-1	NA	TRBJ2-1	CSANPGTSAYNEQFF	TGCAGTGCTAATCCCGGGACTAGCGCATACAATGAGCAGTTCTTC
18	NA	TRBV7-8	many	TRBJ1-1	CASSSPPPLRGRNTEAFF	TGTGCCAGCAGCTCCCCTCCGCCCCTGAGGGGAAGGAACACTGAAGCTTTCTTT
15	NA	TRBV2	many	TRBJ2-2	CASSGQAVHTGELFF	TGTGCCAGCAGTGGACAGGCGGTTCACACCGGGGAGCTGTTTTTT
13	TRBD1	TRBV6-5	NA	TRBJ2-7	CASSLLQGPGQYF	TGTGCCAGCAGCTTACTACAGGGGCCCGGGCAGTACTTC
15	NA	TRBV10-3	NA	TRBJ2-7	CAISAGASSYNEQYF	TGTGCCATCAGTGCCGGGGCGAGCTCCTACAATGAGCAGTACTTC
15	NA	TRBV6-5	many	TRBJ1-5	CASRYRVLGNQPQHF	TGTGCCAGCAGGTACAGGGTTTTGGGCAATCAGCCCCAGCATTTT
15	TRBD2	TRBV4-3	NA	TRBJ2-7	CASSHYSGGSNEQYF	TGCGCCAGCAGCCACTACAGCGGGGGGTCCAACGAGCAGTACTTC
15	NA	TRBV10-3	many	TRBJ1-1	CAISESTYGFSEAFF	TGTGCCATCAGTGAGTCCACCTACGGGTTCTCTGAAGCTTTCTTT
12	NA	TRBV20-1	many	TRBJ2-7	CSATRGTYEQYF	TGCAGTGCTACGAGGGGGACCTACGAGCAGTACTTC
15	NA	TRBV24-1	NA	TRBJ2-5	CATSDAGQLRETQYF	TGTGCCACCAGTGATGCAGGACAGCTACGAGAGACCCAGTACTTC
12	NA	TRBV12-3/TRBV12-4	many	TRBJ2-2	CASSPLVGELFF	TGTGCCAGCAGTCCCCTCGTCGGGGAGCTGTTTTTT
15	TRBD1	TRBV4-3	NA	TRBJ1-6	CASSLETGIESPLHF	TGCGCCAGCAGCCTAGAGACAGGGATTGAGTCACCCCTCCACTTT
14	NA	TRBV10-3	many	TRBJ1-2	CAISESTLSYGYTF	TGTGCCATCAGTGAGTCAACACTTTCGTATGGCTACACCTTC
16	NA	TRBV6-5	few	TRBJ1-3	CASTPRERGSGNTIYF	TGTGCCAGCACGCCAAGGGAAAGGGGCTCTGGAAACACCATATATTTT
15	NA	TRBV5-5	NA	TRBJ1-2	CVSSFGVGANYGYTF	TGTGTCAGCAGCTTTGGGGTCGGCGCTAACTATGGCTACACCTTC
12	NA	TRBV28	NA	TRBJ1-2	CASRHSLWGYTF	TGTGCCAGCAGACACAGCCTATGGGGCTACACCTTC
12	NA	TRBV10-3	NA	TRBJ1-1	CATGPGRTEAFF	TGTGCCACCGGGCCGGGGCGCACTGAAGCTTTCTTT
14	NA	TRBV20-1	many	TRBJ1-1	CSASLSRENTEAFF	TGCAGTGCTAGCCTGTCGAGAGAGAACACTGAAGCTTTCTTT
11	NA	TRBV6-6	few	TRBJ1-1	CASSYEVEAFF	TGTGCCAGCAGTTACGAAGTTGAAGCTTTCTTT
16	NA	TRBV3-1	many	TRBJ1-5	CASSQGLPNSHQPQHF	TGTGCCAGCAGCCAAGGTCTTCCAAATTCGCATCAGCCCCAGCATTTT
16	NA	TRBV4-2	NA	TRBJ1-2	CASSQETGSPNYGYTF	TGTGCCAGCAGCCAAGAGACAGGTAGCCCCAACTATGGCTACACCTTC
13	NA	TRBV6-5	NA	TRBJ1-5	CASSYGSYQPQHF	TGTGCCAGCAGTTACGGGAGCTATCAGCCCCAGCATTTT
13	NA	TRBV6-2/TRBV6-3	few	TRBJ2-7	CASSFKFRDEQYF	TGTGCCAGCAGTTTCAAATTTAGGGACGAGCAGTACTTC
14	NA	TRBV3-1	few	TRBJ1-1	CASSQASGHTEAFF	TGTGCCAGCAGCCAAGCTAGCGGGCACACTGAAGCTTTCTTT
13	NA	TRBV10-3	NA	TRBJ1-2	CVISESWAFGYTF	TGTGTCATCAGCGAGTCGTGGGCTTTTGGCTACACCTTC
15	NA	TRBV10-3	NA	TRBJ1-2	CASSSRSDTPYGYTF	TGTGCCAGCAGCTCCCGATCGGATACCCCCTATGGCTACACCTTC
16	TRBD1	TRBV13	few	TRBJ1-2	CASSSRRDREDYGYTF	TGTGCCAGCAGCTCAAGAAGGGACAGGGAGGACTATGGCTACACCTTC
14	NA	TRBV5-5	few	TRBJ1-2	CASSQDLVNYGYTF	TGCGCCAGCAGCCAAGATTTGGTTAACTATGGCTACACCTTC